These T cell receptor beta chains were read from a single sample in a study of shared clonotypes between healthy human individuals. The method was immunoSEQ multiplex PCR; TCRdb's version includes in-frame clones alone and lacks a portion of them. The repertoire includes roughly 2.5 million clones, roughly nine tenths of them detected once, and roughly 0.13% sits in the top ten. The source material was naive CD4+ T cells sorted from blood. These receptor sequences come from a man younger than 30 in good health. Each CDR3 is given with its conserved first and last residue. D genes are given only for firm matches. Some rows mark clone size as missing; the rest say once, few, many or name a class of expanded clone.

>TRBJ2-1|TRBV9|-|once
CASSPLSGSSYNEQFF
TGTGCCAGCAGTCCCCTAAGCGGTAGCTCCTACAATGAGCAGTTCTTC
>TRBJ2-7|TRBV27|TRBD2|-
CASSLVPSLAGVEQYF
TGTGCCAGCAGTTTAGTCCCCTCCCTAGCGGGAGTCGAGCAGTACTTC
>TRBJ2-1|TRBV10-1|TRBD1|once
CASSTGTGVNEQFF
TGCGCCAGCAGTACCGGGACAGGGGTCAATGAGCAGTTCTTC
>TRBJ2-2|TRBV10-2|TRBD1|-
CASREGGTGGAGELFF
TGCGCCAGCAGGGAGGGGGGGACAGGGGGTGCCGGGGAGCTGTTTTTT
>TRBJ1-1|TRBV30|TRBD1|-
CAWLHSGQNEAFF
TGTGCCTGGCTCCACTCGGGACAGAATGAAGCTTTCTTT
>TRBJ2-7|TRBV29-1|-|-
CSVEMSSHRAFEQYF
TGCAGCGTTGAAATGTCCTCTCATCGCGCCTTCGAGCAGTACTTC
>TRBJ1-2|TRBV7-2|TRBD1|-
CASSLEVAGGGYTF
TGTGCCAGCAGCTTAGAAGTGGCAGGGGGAGGCTACACCTTC
>TRBJ2-3|TRBV10-1|TRBD2|-
CASSETSGRGTDTQYF
TGCGCCAGCAGTGAGACTAGCGGGAGAGGAACAGATACGCAGTATTTT
>TRBJ2-7|TRBV18|-|-
CASSSDISYEQYF
TGTGCCAGCTCATCGGACATATCCTACGAGCAGTACTTC
>TRBJ2-5|TRBV5-8|-|-
CASSLVLSGTQYF
TGTGCCAGCAGCTTAGTGCTTTCGGGGACCCAGTACTTC
>TRBJ2-7|TRBV19|TRBD1|-
CASSIREDRGREQYF
TGTGCCAGTAGTATCCGAGAGGACAGGGGGCGTGAGCAGTACTTC
>TRBJ2-1|TRBV25-1|TRBD1|-
CASSATGGAYNEQFF
TGTGCCAGCAGTGCCACAGGGGGCGCCTACAATGAGCAGTTCTTC
>TRBJ2-3|TRBV9|TRBD2|-
CASSVMSGGPSTDTQYF
TGTGCCAGCAGCGTAATGAGCGGGGGGCCTAGCACAGATACGCAGTATTTT
>TRBJ2-5|TRBV19|-|-
CASSISGGRLQETQYF
TGTGCCAGTAGTATTTCCGGGGGAAGACTCCAAGAGACCCAGTACTTC
>TRBJ1-4|TRBV6-6|TRBD1|-
CASSDPRGQGFEKLFF
TGTGCCAGCAGCGATCCCAGGGGGCAAGGGTTTGAAAAACTGTTTTTT
>TRBJ2-1|TRBV10-1|-|-
CASSEPPLNEQFF
TGCGCCAGCAGTGAGCCCCCTCTCAATGAGCAGTTCTTC
>TRBJ1-2|TRBV5-1|TRBD1|-
CASSWTPGQGPLGDYGYTF
TGCGCCAGCAGCTGGACCCCCGGACAGGGTCCCTTAGGGGACTATGGCTACACCTTC
>TRBJ2-7|TRBV5-4|-|-
CASSLTGVGEQYF
TGTGCCAGCAGCTTGACAGGCGTCGGCGAGCAGTACTTC
>TRBJ2-7|TRBV28|TRBD1|once
CATRKSQGVNEQYF
TGTGCCACCCGAAAGAGTCAGGGGGTCAACGAGCAGTACTTC
>TRBJ1-4|TRBV10-3|TRBD1|-
CAIGGTGGEKLFF
TGTGCCATCGGAGGGACAGGGGGTGAAAAACTGTTTTTT
>TRBJ1-5|TRBV4-2|-|-
CASSQEGRGRGSNQPQHF
TGTGCCAGCAGCCAAGAAGGGCGTGGAAGGGGAAGCAATCAGCCCCAGCATTTT
>TRBJ2-5|TRBV5-1|-|-
CASSPLDYQETQYF
TGCGCCAGCAGCCCACTAGACTACCAAGAGACCCAGTACTTC
>TRBJ2-5|TRBV12-2|-|-
CASRLTGQKWVTQYF
TGTGCAAGTCGTTTAACGGGACAGAAGTGGGTGACCCAGTACTTC
>TRBJ1-3|TRBV9|-|-
CASSAPGSGNTIYF
TGTGCCAGCAGCGCCCCCGGCTCTGGAAACACCATATATTTT
>TRBJ2-3|TRBV9|-|-
CASASDAASTDTQYF
TGTGCCAGCGCCTCAGATGCGGCTAGCACAGATACGCAGTATTTT
>TRBJ2-7|TRBV28|TRBD2|-
CASSGILAGKNYEQYF
TGTGCCAGCAGTGGAATACTAGCGGGGAAGAACTACGAGCAGTACTTC
>TRBJ1-1|TRBV19|-|-
CASSSYRGNTEAFF
TGTGCCAGTAGTTCATACCGGGGAAACACTGAAGCTTTCTTT
>TRBJ2-5|TRBV10-1|TRBD1|-
CAHIGQGTTSQYF
TGCGCCCATATCGGACAGGGGACAACTAGCCAGTACTTC
>TRBJ2-7|TRBV30|-|-
CAWSARRRANEQYF
TGTGCCTGGAGCGCCCGGCGGAGGGCTAACGAGCAGTACTTC
>TRBJ2-7|TRBV9|-|-
CASSVGGNSEQYF
TGTGCCAGCAGCGTAGGGGGCAACTCCGAGCAGTACTTC
>TRBJ1-1|TRBV7-9|TRBD1|-
CASTRQGGNTEAFF
TGTGCCAGCACCCGACAGGGCGGAAACACTGAAGCTTTCTTT
>TRBJ2-6|TRBV18|TRBD2|-
CASSPLNSGGRNVLTF
TGTGCCAGCTCACCACTGAACAGCGGGGGTCGGAACGTCCTGACTTTC
>TRBJ1-1|TRBV7-9|TRBD1|few
CASSLRQGRTTEAFF
TGTGCCAGCAGCCTCCGACAGGGTAGGACGACTGAAGCTTTCTTT
>TRBJ2-1|TRBV6-1|TRBD2|-
CASQLGRGGLNEQFF
TGTGCCAGCCAACTGGGGCGGGGGGGACTCAATGAGCAGTTCTTC
>TRBJ2-3|TRBV2|TRBD2|once
CASKSGTSPNTQYF
TGTGCCAGCAAATCCGGGACTAGCCCAAATACGCAGTATTTT
>TRBJ2-2|TRBV5-4|TRBD2|-
CATLLTPGLAGGRAGELFF
TGTGCCACCCTACTTACACCGGGACTAGCGGGAGGGCGAGCCGGGGAGCTGTTTTTT
>TRBJ1-2|TRBV19|-|-
CAGKGHGANYGYTF
TGTGCCGGGAAGGGGCATGGGGCTAACTATGGCTACACCTTC
>TRBJ2-7|TRBV11-2|TRBD1|-
CASSGTGMHEQYF
TGTGCCAGCTCCGGGACAGGGATGCACGAGCAGTACTTC
>TRBJ1-3|TRBV30|TRBD1|-
CAWSPLRGAGNTIYF
TGTGCCTGGAGCCCACTCAGGGGGGCGGGAAACACCATATATTTT
>TRBJ1-1|TRBV19|-|once
CASSPITVPNTEAFF
TGTGCCAGTAGCCCAATTACAGTCCCGAACACTGAAGCTTTCTTT
>TRBJ2-5|TRBV5-6|TRBD2|-
CASSLVGRGETQYF
TGTGCCAGCAGCTTGGTAGGGCGGGGGGAGACCCAGTACTTC
>TRBJ1-6|TRBV5-6|TRBD1|-
CASSSQGAASNSPLHF
TGTGCCAGCAGCTCACAGGGGGCGGCGTCTAATTCACCCCTCCACTTT
>TRBJ2-3|TRBV10-2|-|-
CATGQIQISTDTQYF
TGCGCCACCGGACAGATTCAAATTAGCACAGATACGCAGTATTTT
>TRBJ1-3|TRBV29-1|-|-
CSARMRAATVSGNTIYF
TGCAGCGCCCGCATGCGGGCCGCTACAGTCTCTGGAAACACCATATATTTT
>TRBJ1-1|TRBV4-2|-|-
CASSQDKHSLDAFF
TGTGCCAGCAGCCAAGATAAGCACTCATTAGACGCTTTCTTT
>TRBJ1-6|TRBV19|-|-
CASRNSYNSPLHF
TGTGCCAGCCGGAACTCCTATAATTCACCCCTCCACTTT
>TRBJ2-3|TRBV10-1|-|-
CASSFGVRTDTQYF
TGCGCCAGCAGTTTTGGGGTCCGCACAGATACGCAGTATTTT
>TRBJ1-1|TRBV25-1|-|-
CASSAGGGEAFF
TGTGCCAGCAGTGCCGGGGGAGGTGAAGCTTTCTTT
>TRBJ1-3|TRBV5-4|-|-
CASSLTPSGNTIYF
TGTGCCAGCAGCTTAACCCCGTCTGGAAACACCATATATTTT
>TRBJ1-1|TRBV5-1|-|-
CASSLGGAAEAFF
TGCGCCAGCAGCTTGGGAGGGGCCGCTGAAGCTTTCTTT